A selection of T cell receptor beta chains follows, all from one sample in a study of shared clonotypes between healthy human individuals. TCRdb keeps only in-frame clones here, not all; method: immunoSEQ multiplex PCR. Found here are 500,000 to 650,000 clones, around 77% of them singletons; the top ten hold 12%. Material: PBMCs. The receptors originated from a woman between 40 and 55 years old in good health. Some clones in this sample may be carry-over from other donors' samples. CDR3s include the opening cysteine and the closing phenylalanine or tryptophan. A D gene is named only where the DNA matches it firmly. Part of the rows lack a size; the others show once, few, many or a class for expanded clones.

V gene	J gene	clone size	D gene	CDR3 DNA	CDR3 protein
TRBV5-5	TRBJ1-5	.	.	TGTGCCAGCAGCCAAGTCTACGAGAATCAGCCCCAGCATTTT	CASSQVYENQPQHF
TRBV27	TRBJ2-5	.	.	TGTGCCAGCAGCCACAGGGATTGGGAGACCCAGTACTTC	CASSHRDWETQYF
TRBV4-3	TRBJ2-1	.	.	TGCGCCAGCAGCCAAGTCCCTGCTGGGGAGATTGTGGGGAATGAGCAGTTCTTC	CASSQVPAGEIVGNEQFF
TRBV28	TRBJ1-1	many	.	TGTGCCAGCAATCGGCGGAGGGTTGGCACTGAAGCTTTCTTT	CASNRRRVGTEAFF
TRBV4-3	TRBJ2-7	.	.	TGCGCCAGCAGCCAAGTTGCCTGGGGGGACGAGCAGTACTTC	CASSQVAWGDEQYF
TRBV28	TRBJ2-2	once	TRBD1	TGTGCCAGCAGTCCCGGGACAGGTTCCCCCGGGGAGCTGTTTTTT	CASSPGTGSPGELFF
TRBV30	TRBJ1-5	few	.	TGTGCCTGGAGTGCACAAAATCAGCCCCAGCATTTT	CAWSAQNQPQHF
TRBV20-1	TRBJ2-1	.	.	TGCAGTGCTCAACATAGTGAGCAGTTCTTC	CSAQHSEQFF
TRBV30	TRBJ2-7	.	.	TGTGTCTGGACCACTTCCAACGAGCAGTACTTC	CVWTTSNEQYF
TRBV6-5	TRBJ2-7	.	.	TGTGCCAGCAGTTACCGCGGCGGAGGGGGCGAGTACGAGCAGTACTTC	CASSYRGGGGEYEQYF
TRBV7-6	TRBJ1-2	.	TRBD1	TGTGCCAGCAGCCCCCCCGGACAGGGCTATGGCTACACCTTC	CASSPPGQGYGYTF
TRBV19	TRBJ1-1	.	.	TGTGCCAGTCGGGACGGCCCTATGAACACTGAAGCTTTCTTT	CASRDGPMNTEAFF
TRBV25-1	TRBJ2-7	once	TRBD2	TGTGCCAGCAGTTCCTCGGGGAGCGGGGCCTACGAGCAGTACTTC	CASSSSGSGAYEQYF
TRBV30	TRBJ1-6	.	TRBD1	TGTGCCGGGGGACAGTGGGGATCACCCCTCCACTTT	CAGGQWGSPLHF
TRBV5-1	TRBJ2-1	.	TRBD2	TGCGCCAGCAGCTTGGCCGCTCTAGCGGGAGCAAGTGAGCAGTTCTTC	CASSLAALAGASEQFF
TRBV9	TRBJ2-2	.	.	TGTGCCAGCAGCGCCCTGACTACTAACACCGGGGAGCTGTTTTTT	CASSALTTNTGELFF
TRBV7-3	TRBJ2-3	once	.	TGTGCCAGCAGCTTGGATACAGGCACAGATACGCAGTATTTT	CASSLDTGTDTQYF
TRBV2	TRBJ1-1	.	.	TGTGCCAGCAGTGAGTCGGGGTCTGAAGCTTTCTTT	CASSESGSEAFF
TRBV30	TRBJ1-1	few	.	TGTGCCTGGAGGTACAGGGAGAACACTGAAGCTTTCTTT	CAWRYRENTEAFF
TRBV4-2	TRBJ2-1	.	TRBD2	TGTGCCAGCAGCCAAGGGACTAGTGATCTTTACAATGAGCAGTTCTTC	CASSQGTSDLYNEQFF
TRBV6-1	TRBJ1-4	.	.	TGTGCCAGCAGTGTCCCCCGGCCGGGGGCCAGACAGAGAGAAAAACTGTTTTTT	CASSVPRPGARQREKLFF
TRBV15	TRBJ2-5	.	TRBD2	TGTGCCACCAGCAGAGTCTGGGGGGGGGAGACCCAGTACTTC	CATSRVWGGETQYF
TRBV28	TRBJ2-1	few	.	TGTGCCAGCAGCCCGGGAGAGTCCTACAATGAGCAGTTCTTC	CASSPGESYNEQFF
TRBV15	TRBJ2-7	.	TRBD1	TGTGCCACCAGCACTACCGGGACAGGGATCCAGGGGAGGCTAGGCGAGCAGTACTTC	CATSTTGTGIQGRLGEQYF
TRBV19	TRBJ2-2	once	.	TGTGCCAGTAGCGACTTGAACACCGGGGAGCTGTTTTTT	CASSDLNTGELFF
TRBV29-1	TRBJ2-7	.	.	TGCAGCGTTGAAGTAGGTGGGAATGCCTACGAGCAGTACTTC	CSVEVGGNAYEQYF
TRBV21-1	TRBJ2-3	.	.	TGTGCCAGCAGCAGCCGACGAAGGGGTACGCAGTATTTT	CASSSRRRGTQYF
TRBV4-1	TRBJ1-4	.	.	TGCGCCAGCAGCCAACCTGGGACAAATGAAAAACTGTTTTTT	CASSQPGTNEKLFF
TRBV27	TRBJ2-7	.	TRBD2	TGTGCCAGCAGTTTATGGGGGGGAGGGAAGTACGAGCAGTACTTC	CASSLWGGGKYEQYF
TRBV6-6	TRBJ2-7	.	.	TGTGCCACCGTTGGGGCGAACTCCTACGAGCAGTACTTC	CATVGANSYEQYF
TRBV4-1	TRBJ1-5	.	.	TGCGCCAGCAGCCAAGATCGGCACCAGCCCCAGCATTTT	CASSQDRHQPQHF
TRBV9	TRBJ2-7	once	TRBD1	TGTGCCAGCAGCGCCTGGGACAGCTCCTACGAGCAGTACTTC	CASSAWDSSYEQYF
TRBV28	TRBJ2-3	.	TRBD2	TGTGCCAGCAGTACACCGGGACTAGCGGGAGGGTACACAGATACGCAGTATTTT	CASSTPGLAGGYTDTQYF
TRBV5-1	TRBJ1-2	.	.	TGCGCCAGCAGCTTGGGCGGCAGGGACTATGGCTACACCTTC	CASSLGGRDYGYTF
TRBV11-2	TRBJ1-1	few	.	TGTGCCAGCAGCTTGGCGTCTGGCGGGGTTGGGACTGAAGCTTTCTTT	CASSLASGGVGTEAFF
TRBV28	TRBJ1-1	few	.	TGTGCCAGCACACTGAACACTGAAGCTTTCTTT	CASTLNTEAFF
TRBV5-4	TRBJ2-7	.	TRBD1	TGTGCCAGCAGCTTGACCGGGACAGGGGGCTTCGAGCAGTACTTC	CASSLTGTGGFEQYF